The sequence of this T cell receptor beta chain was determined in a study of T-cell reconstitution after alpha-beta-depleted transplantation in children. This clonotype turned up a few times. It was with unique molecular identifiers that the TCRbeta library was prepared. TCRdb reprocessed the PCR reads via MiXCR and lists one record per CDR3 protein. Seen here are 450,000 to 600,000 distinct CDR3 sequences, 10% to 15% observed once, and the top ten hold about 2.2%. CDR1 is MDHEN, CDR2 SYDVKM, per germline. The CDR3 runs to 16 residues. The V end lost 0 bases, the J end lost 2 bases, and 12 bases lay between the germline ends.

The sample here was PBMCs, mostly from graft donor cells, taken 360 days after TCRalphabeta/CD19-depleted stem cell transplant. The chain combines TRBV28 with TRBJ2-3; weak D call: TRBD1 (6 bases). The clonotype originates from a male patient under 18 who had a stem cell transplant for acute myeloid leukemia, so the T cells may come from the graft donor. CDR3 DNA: TGTGCCAGCAGTTTATGGGGGGCAGGCCTCACAGATACGCAGTATTTT. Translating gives CASSLWGAGLTDTQYF. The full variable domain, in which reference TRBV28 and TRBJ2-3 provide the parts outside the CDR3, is DVKVTQSSRYLVKRTGEKVFLECVQDMDHENMFWYRQDPGLGLRLIYFSYDVKMKEKGDIPEGYSVSREKKERFSLILESASTNQTSMYLCASSLWGAGLTDTQYFGPGTRLTVL.